Following are 18 T cell receptor beta chains from one sample sequenced in a study of CD8+CD57+ T cells in acquired aplastic anemia. Patients chosen for sequencing had shown CD8+CD57+ cell expansion by flow cytometry. Using genomic DNA as the template, TCR beta VDJ and CDR3 profiling was carried out. Via MiXCR, TCRdb re-called the reads, giving one row per CDR3 protein. The sample has fewer than 250,000 distinct CDR3 sequences, under 50% seen once. Sequencing was carried out using sorted CD4+, CD8+, or CD8+CD57+ T cells (not recorded which) from PBMCs. The receptors were sampled from a human donor with aplastic anemia.

This clonotype was found a few times. V and J are TRBV3-1 and TRBJ2-7; D may be TRBD1 or TRBD2 (6 bases each). Germline V gene data show CDR1 as LGHDT and CDR2 as YNNKEL (reference sequence). V was clipped by 4 bases and J by 4 bases, with 11 bases between them. The CDR3 has 13 residues. In DNA form, the CDR3 reads TGTGCCAGCAGCCCTGGAGGGGGGTACGAGCAGTACTTC. As protein: CASSPGGGYEQYF.

The rearrangement joins TRBV15 to TRBJ2-3; TRBD2 agrees at 9 bases. Unmatched junction bases numbered 7, after V lost 3 bases and J lost 0 bases. CDR1 LNHNV and CDR2 YYDKDF come from the germline V gene (reference sequence). The CDR3 consists of 17 residues. The CDR3 sequence is CATSSLAGAVSTDTQYF. Here the CDR3 DNA reads TGTGCCACCAGCAGTTTAGCGGGGGCTGTGAGCACAGATACGCAGTATTTT.

This clonotype was counted many times. This chain uses TRBV12-3 or TRBV12-4 with TRBJ2-7; the D is unclear. V lost 3 bases, J lost 5 bases, and 11 bases lay in between. The CDR3 length is 13 residues. CDR3 loop: CASSFAGGHEQYF. As DNA, the CDR3 is TGTGCCAGCAGTTTTGCAGGTGGCCACGAGCAGTACTTC.

The genes are TRBV6-1 and TRBJ2-1, with 11 bases fitting TRBD2. Per the germline V gene, CDR1 is MNHNS and CDR2 is SASEGT. Trimming at V came to 0 bases and at J to 6 bases, leaving 7 bases not matched to a gene. The CDR3 contains 17 residues. The CDR3, as DNA: TGTGCCAGCAGTGAAGCGAGGTTTAGCGGGGGGGCCAATGAGCAGTTCTTC. It codes for CASSEARFSGGANEQFF.

The sample holds many counts of this clonotype. The chain has TRBV11-1 and TRBJ2-7; TRBD1 matches at 7 bases. The CDR3 length is 13 residues. After removal of 4 bases from V and 3 bases from J, the junction contained 3 bases not matched to a gene. Germline-derived CDR1 and CDR2 are SGHAT and FQDESV (reference sequence). This CDR3 is CASSSGQDYEQYF. The CDR3 DNA reads as TGTGCCAGCAGCTCAGGACAGGACTACGAGCAGTACTTC.

The gene calls are TRBV2 and TRBJ2-3; D not resolved. Per the germline V gene, CDR1 is SNHLY and CDR2 is FYNNEI. This CDR3 is built from 16 residues. The germline V and J ends were trimmed by 2 bases and 0 bases, with 12 bases remaining between them. CDR3: CASSERPDASTDTQYF. The CDR3 DNA is TGTGCCAGCAGTGAAAGGCCTGATGCTAGCACAGATACGCAGTATTTT.

This clonotype was seen repeatedly, ten times or more. The chain uses TRBV7-9 and TRBJ2-5; the match to TRBD2 covers 13 bases. From germline, CDR1 is SEHNR and CDR2 FQNEAQ (reference sequence). This CDR3 is built from 16 residues. V was pared by 3 bases and J by 4 bases, with 5 bases of the junction left unmatched. CDR3: CASSFSRLAGGETQYF. The DNA of the CDR3 is TGTGCCAGCAGCTTTTCCAGACTAGCGGGGGGAGAGACCCAGTACTTC. The entire variable domain, with the rest obtained from reference TRBV7-9 and TRBJ2-5, is as follows: DTGVSQNPRHKITKRGQNVTFRCDPISEHNRLYWYRQTLGQGPEFLTYFQNEAQLEKSRLLSDRFSAERPKGSFSTLEIQRTEQGDSAMYLCASSFSRLAGGETQYFGPGTRLLVL.

The J gene is TRBJ2-7, the V gene TRBV19; D might be TRBD1 (5 bases). CDR3 length equals 15 residues. CDR1 is LNHDA, CDR2 SQIVND, per germline (reference sequence). V gave up 6 bases and J gave up 0 bases, with 15 bases separating them. Here the CDR3 reads CASSPTAHYSYEQYF. The CDR3 DNA follows: TGTGCCAGTAGCCCGACAGCACACTACTCCTACGAGCAGTACTTC.

This clonotype was observed at least ten times. The genes are TRBV11-3 and TRBJ1-1, with 9 bases matching TRBD1. The germline V gene has CDR1 SGHNT and CDR2 YENEEA. V lost 3 bases and J lost 4; bases outside the gene matches: 15. CDR3 length equals 18 residues. CDR3 nucleotides: TGTGCCAGCAGCTTCCCCCCGGGACAGGGATGGTTTGGCACTGAAGCTTTCTTT. Translated: CASSFPPGQGWFGTEAFF.

This clonotype has ten or more counts. V is TRBV5-6 and J is TRBJ1-2; D may be TRBD1 (5 bases). Trimming shortened V by 4 bases and J by 0 bases, and 16 bases separated the two germline ends. The length of the CDR3 is 16 residues. CDR1 SGHDT and CDR2 YYEEEE come from the germline V gene. CDR3 coding DNA: TGTGCCAGCAGCCCAAGGGGCCGTTTTACTAACTATGGCTACACCTTC. Translation gives CASSPRGRFTNYGYTF.

The chain joins TRBV2 to TRBJ2-7, with D possibly TRBD2 on 6 matching bases. Trimming cost V 2 bases and J 6 bases, with 14 bases left between them. Germline V lookup: CDR1 SNHLY, CDR2 FYNNEI. CDR3 length: 14 amino acids. CDR3 coding DNA: TGTGCCAGCAGTGAACTCGGGGGAGGATCCGAGCAGTACTTC. Protein sequence: CASSELGGGSEQYF.

This chain connects TRBV2 to TRBJ2-7; D remains unclear. CDR1 is SNHLY, CDR2 FYNNEI, per germline. The V end lost 7 bases, the J end lost 5 bases, and 15 bases lay between the germline ends. This CDR3 is 13 amino acids long. CDR3 amino acids: CASNPARRDEQYF. The CDR3 bases are TGTGCCAGCAATCCGGCGAGGCGCGACGAGCAGTACTTC.

The chain uses TRBV7-9 and TRBJ2-3; 9 nucleotides line up with TRBD2. J was trimmed by 3 bases and V by 0 bases; bases with no gene match: 4. The germline V gene encodes CDR1 SEHNR and CDR2 FQNEAQ (reference sequence). This CDR3 region has 16 residues. CDR3 amino acids: CASSLALGLATDTQYF. The CDR3 coding sequence is TGTGCCAGCAGCTTAGCGCTCGGACTAGCGACAGATACGCAGTATTTT.

The chain combines TRBV19 with TRBJ1-2; D gene uncertain. The CDR3 contains 14 residues. The germline V and J ends were trimmed by 1 base and 3 bases, with 9 bases remaining between them. The germline gives CDR1 LNHDA, CDR2 SQIVND (reference sequence). CDR3 sequence reads: CASSIAQAYYGYTF. The CDR3 coding sequence is TGTGCCAGTAGTATAGCTCAGGCTTACTATGGCTACACCTTC. Full variable domain (missing parts from reference TRBV19 and TRBJ1-2): DGGITQSPKYLFRKEGQNVTLSCEQNLNHDAMYWYRQDPGQGLRLIYYSQIVNDFQKGDIAEGYSVSREKKESFPLTVTSAQKNPTAFYLCASSIAQAYYGYTFGSGTRLTVV.

As to this clonotype: A read error is possible here, since a much larger clone lies one base away. The chain links TRBV5-1 to TRBJ1-4; 8 bases are a match to TRBD1. Germline assignment: CDR1 SGHRS and CDR2 YFSETQ. V was clipped by 0 bases and J by 8 bases; unmatched bases: 6. The CDR3 consists of 15 residues. The CDR3 protein is CASSLVTGTGEKLFF. The CDR3 DNA reads TGCGCCAGCAGCTTGGTGACAGGGACAGGAGAAAAACTGTTTTTT.

A remark on this clonotype: Just one base apart from a much larger clone, this may be a read error. CDR3 nucleotide sequence: TGCGCCAGCAGCTTGAGCAGCTCTAATGGAAAACTGTTTTTT. It specifies CASSLSSSNGKLFF. The rearrangement links TRBV5-1 to TRBJ1-4; D is ambiguous. Germline V lookup: CDR1 SGHRS, CDR2 YFSETQ. The CDR3 contains 14 residues.

V is TRBV20-1 and J is TRBJ1-1; TRBD1 might be the D (6 bases). This CDR3 spans 16 amino acids. V dropped 3 bases and J dropped 0 bases, with 17 bases sitting between them. Germline CDR1 and CDR2: DFQATT and SNEGSKA (reference sequence). The CDR3: CSASIQGDRMNTEAFF. CDR3 nucleotide sequence: TGCAGTGCTAGTATACAGGGTGACCGCATGAACACTGAAGCTTTCTTT.

CDR3 DNA: TGTGCCAGCAGCTTGCCGGGACTAGCGCCGTTCTTC. Translating it yields CASSLPGLAPFF. The rearrangement links TRBV7-2 to TRBJ2-1, with TRBD2 identical over 10 bases. CDR3 length: 12 residues. V was clipped by 3 bases and J by 15 bases; unmatched bases: 5. Germline lookup yields CDR1 SGHTA and CDR2 FQGNSA.